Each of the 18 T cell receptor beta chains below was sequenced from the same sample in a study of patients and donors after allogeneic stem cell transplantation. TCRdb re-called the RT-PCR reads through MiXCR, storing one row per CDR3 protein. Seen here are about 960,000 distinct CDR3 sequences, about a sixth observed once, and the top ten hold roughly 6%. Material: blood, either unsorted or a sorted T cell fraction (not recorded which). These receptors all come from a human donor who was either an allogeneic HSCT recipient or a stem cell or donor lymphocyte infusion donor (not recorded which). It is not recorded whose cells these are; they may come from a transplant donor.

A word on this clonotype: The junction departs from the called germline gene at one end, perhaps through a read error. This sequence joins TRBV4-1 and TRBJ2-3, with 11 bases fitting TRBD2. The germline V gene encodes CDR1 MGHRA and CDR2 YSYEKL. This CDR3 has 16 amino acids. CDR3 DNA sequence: TGCGCCAGCAGACAAGGACTAGCGGGTCGCACAGATACGCAGTATTTT. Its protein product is CASRQGLAGRTDTQYF.

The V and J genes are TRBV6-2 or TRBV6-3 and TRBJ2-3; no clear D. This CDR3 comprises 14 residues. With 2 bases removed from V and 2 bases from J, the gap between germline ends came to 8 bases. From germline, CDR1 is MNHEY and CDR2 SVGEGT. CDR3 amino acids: CASSYVGNTDTQYF. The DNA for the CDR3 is TGTGCCAGCAGTTACGTGGGAAACACAGATACGCAGTATTTT.

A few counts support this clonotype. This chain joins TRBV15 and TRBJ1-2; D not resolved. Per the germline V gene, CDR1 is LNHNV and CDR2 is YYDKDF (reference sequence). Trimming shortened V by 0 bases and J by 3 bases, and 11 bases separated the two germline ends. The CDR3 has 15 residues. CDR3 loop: CATSRDGNSYYGYTF. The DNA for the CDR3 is TGTGCCACCAGCAGAGATGGTAACAGCTACTATGGCTACACCTTC.

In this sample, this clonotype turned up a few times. CDR3 DNA: TGCGCCAGCAGCCGTAAACTGAGAAATCAGCCCCAGCATTTT. This encodes CASSRKLRNQPQHF. The chain has TRBV4-1 and TRBJ1-5; D gene ambiguous. The length of the CDR3 is 14 residues. Trimming took off 4 bases at V and 4 bases at J, with 11 bases between the two ends. Looked up from germline, CDR1 is MGHRA and CDR2 is YSYEKL.

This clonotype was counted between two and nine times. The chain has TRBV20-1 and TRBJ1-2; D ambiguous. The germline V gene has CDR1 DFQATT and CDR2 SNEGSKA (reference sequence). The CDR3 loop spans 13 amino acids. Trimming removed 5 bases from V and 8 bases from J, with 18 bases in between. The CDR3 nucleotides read TGCAGTGCTGACCCGGGTCCGCCCAGCGGCTACACCTTC. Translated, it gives CSADPGPPSGYTF.

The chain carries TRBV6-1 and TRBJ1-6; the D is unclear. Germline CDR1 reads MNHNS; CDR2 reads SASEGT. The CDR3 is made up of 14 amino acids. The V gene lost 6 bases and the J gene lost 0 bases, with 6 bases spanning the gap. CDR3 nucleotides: TGTGCCAGCAGCGTCGACTCCTATAATTCACCCCTCCACTTT. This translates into CASSVDSYNSPLHF.

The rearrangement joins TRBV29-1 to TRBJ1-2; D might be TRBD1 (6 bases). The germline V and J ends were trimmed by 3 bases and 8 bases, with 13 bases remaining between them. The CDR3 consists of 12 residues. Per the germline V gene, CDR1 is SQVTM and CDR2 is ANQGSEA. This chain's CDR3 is CSVEWGARGYTF. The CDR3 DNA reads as TGCAGCGTTGAGTGGGGGGCGAGGGGCTACACCTTC.

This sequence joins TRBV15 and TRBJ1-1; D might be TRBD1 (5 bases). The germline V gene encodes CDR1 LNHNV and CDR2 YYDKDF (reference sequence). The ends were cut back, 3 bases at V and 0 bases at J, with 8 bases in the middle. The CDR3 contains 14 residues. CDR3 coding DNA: TGTGCCACCAGCAGTGGGGGGATGAACACTGAAGCTTTCTTT. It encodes CATSSGGMNTEAFF.

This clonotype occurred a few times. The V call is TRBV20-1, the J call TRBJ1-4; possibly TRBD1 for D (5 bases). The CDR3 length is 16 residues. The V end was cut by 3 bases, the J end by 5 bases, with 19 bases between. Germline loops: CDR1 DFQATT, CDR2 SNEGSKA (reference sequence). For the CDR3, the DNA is TGCAGTGCTAGTAGGGGACCGGGCGGCTCGAATGAAAAACTGTTTTTT. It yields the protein CSASRGPGGSNEKLFF.

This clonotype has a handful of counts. CDR3 nucleotide sequence: TGTGCCAGCAAGTGGGGAATGAGGTACAATGAGCAGTTCTTC. It yields the protein CASKWGMRYNEQFF. The J gene is TRBJ2-1, the V gene TRBV27; D ambiguous. Germline CDR1 reads MNHEY; CDR2 reads SMNVEV (reference sequence). The CDR3 runs 14 residues. The germline V and J ends were trimmed by 7 bases and 4 bases, with 14 bases remaining between them.

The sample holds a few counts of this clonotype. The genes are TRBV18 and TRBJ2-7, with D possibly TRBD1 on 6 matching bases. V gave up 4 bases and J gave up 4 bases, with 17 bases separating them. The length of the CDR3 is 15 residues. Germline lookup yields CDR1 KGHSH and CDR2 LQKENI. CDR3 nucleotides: TGTGCCAGCTCACGGGGAAAGACAGGAACTTACGAGCAGTACTTC. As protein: CASSRGKTGTYEQYF.

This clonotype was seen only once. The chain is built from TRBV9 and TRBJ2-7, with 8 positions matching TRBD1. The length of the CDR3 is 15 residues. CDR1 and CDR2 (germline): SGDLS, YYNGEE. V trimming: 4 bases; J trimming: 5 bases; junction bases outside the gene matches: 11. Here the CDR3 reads CASSFGQGRSHEQYF. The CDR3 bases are TGTGCCAGCAGCTTCGGACAGGGAAGGTCCCACGAGCAGTACTTC.

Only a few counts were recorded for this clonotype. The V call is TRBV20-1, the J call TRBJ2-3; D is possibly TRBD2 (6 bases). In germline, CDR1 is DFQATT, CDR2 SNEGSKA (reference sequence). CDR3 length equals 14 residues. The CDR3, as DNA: TGCACCTCATTCCCAGCGGGTCACACAGATACGCAGTATTTT. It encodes CTSFPAGHTDTQYF.

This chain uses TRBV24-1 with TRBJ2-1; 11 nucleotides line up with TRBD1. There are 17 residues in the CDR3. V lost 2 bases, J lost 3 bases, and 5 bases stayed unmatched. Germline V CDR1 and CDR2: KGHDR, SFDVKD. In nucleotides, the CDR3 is TGTGCCACCAGTGATTCCCCCGGGACAGGGGGCTACAATGAGCAGTTCTTC. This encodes CATSDSPGTGGYNEQFF.

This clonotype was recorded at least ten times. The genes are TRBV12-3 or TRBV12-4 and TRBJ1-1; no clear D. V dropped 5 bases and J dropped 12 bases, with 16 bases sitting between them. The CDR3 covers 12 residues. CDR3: CASSITRTQTFF. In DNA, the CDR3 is TGTGCCAGCAGTATAACCCGGACCCAAACTTTCTTT.

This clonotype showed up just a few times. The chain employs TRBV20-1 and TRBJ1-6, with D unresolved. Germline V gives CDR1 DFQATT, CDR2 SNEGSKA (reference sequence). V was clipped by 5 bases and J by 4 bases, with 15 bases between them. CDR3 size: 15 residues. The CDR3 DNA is TGCAGTGCTCACCCTGGGCGGGGATATAATTCACCCCTCCACTTT. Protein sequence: CSAHPGRGYNSPLHF.

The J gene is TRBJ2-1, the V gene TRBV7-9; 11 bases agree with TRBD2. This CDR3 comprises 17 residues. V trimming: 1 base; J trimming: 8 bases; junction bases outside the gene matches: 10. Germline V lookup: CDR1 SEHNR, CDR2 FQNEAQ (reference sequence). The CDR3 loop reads CASSLGALAGEYHEQFF. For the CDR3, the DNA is TGTGCCAGCAGCTTAGGGGCACTAGCGGGAGAATATCATGAGCAGTTCTTC.

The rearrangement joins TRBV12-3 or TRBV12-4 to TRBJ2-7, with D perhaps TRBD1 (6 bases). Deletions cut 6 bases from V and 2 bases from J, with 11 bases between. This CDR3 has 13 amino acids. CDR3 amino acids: CASRPDRPYEQYF. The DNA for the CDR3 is TGTGCCAGCAGGCCAGACAGGCCCTACGAGCAGTACTTC.